Detailed here is one T cell receptor beta chain. Before extraction, the whole blood was not fractionated, and total RNA was taken from it. The germline V gene has CDR1 SGHVS and CDR2 FNYEAQ. Trimming cost V 5 bases and J 2 bases, with 13 bases left between them. There are 15 residues in the CDR3. Unique molecular identifiers were attached to individual cDNA molecules during library preparation. MiXCR, applied by TCRdb to the reads, yields one record per CDR3 protein. The data show 95,000 to 150,000 distinct CDR3 sequences, around 8.5% seen once. This sample is part of a study of human T cells and chemical hapten exposure. In the study overall: Variability of per-sample TCR yields stemmed mainly from small differences in pooled library volume.

The chain is built from TRBV7-6 and TRBJ1-5; possibly TRBD1 for D (6 bases). This receptor was identified in a human donor in good health. Some clones in this sample may be carry-over from other donors' samples. The sequenced sample was whole blood. CDR3 in DNA: TGTGCCAGCAGCCTACAGGGTTGGGGCAATCAGCCCCAGCATTTT. This encodes CASSLQGWGNQPQHF.